This T cell receptor beta chain was observed in a study of pediatric ulcerative colitis. Overall study results and limits: Two rectal CDR3 clonotypes occurred in all ulcerative colitis patients.

Unmatched junction bases numbered 17, after V lost 2 bases and J lost 6 bases. This CDR3 spans 19 amino acids. CDR1 and CDR2 (germline): SGHRS, YFSETQ. Sequencing depth was up to 500,000 reads per sample. Method: immunoSEQ multiplex PCR; TCRdb's copy keeps in-frame clones and lacks some. The data contain about 64,000 clones, roughly nine tenths of them singletons. Points on this clone: The antigen is not known.

The sequence derives from a boy aged 5-17 years with severe ulcerative colitis. The sample comprised blood. The V and J genes are TRBV5-1 and TRBJ1-3; 10 positions agree with TRBD1. As DNA, the CDR3 is TGCGCCAGCAGCTTCCGGGACAGGGGTGGCCTTTTTTCTCTAAACACCATATATTTT. Protein product: CASSFRDRGGLFSLNTIYF.